The text below deals with one TCR beta chain. The table came from immunoSEQ multiplex PCR; TCRdb's copy has only in-frame clones and leaves some out. Seen here are 53,000 or so clones, around 85% observed once, and the top ten hold around 13%. These data come from a study of OX40 agonist ivuxolimab in advanced cancers. On the study more broadly: Checkpoint inhibitors had been given previously to 35% to 50% of patients.

Sample: CD4+ or CD8+ T cells sorted from blood, taken in a trial of the OX40 agonist ivuxolimab. This TCR derives from an adult with an advanced solid tumor such as melanoma, head and neck, liver or kidney cancer.

In DNA form, the CDR3 reads TGTGCCAGCCACAGCACAGATACGCAGTATTTT. Its protein product is CASHSTDTQYF. This sequence joins TRBV6-1 and TRBJ2-3; D is unresolved. V lost 8 bases, J lost 0 bases, and 3 bases lay in between. CDR1 is MNHNS and CDR2 is SASEGT in the germline V gene. The CDR3 loop spans 11 amino acids.